Shown below are 12 T cell receptor beta chains from a single sample sequenced in a study of cytomegalovirus exposure and HLA in healthy donors. TCRdb's table, derived via immunoSEQ multiplex PCR, lists solely in-frame clones and lacks some. This table has some 130,000 clones, about nine tenths appearing once. The sample taken for sequencing was PBMCs. The receptors originated from a man younger than 45 in good health and CMV-seronegative.

This chain uses TRBV25-1 with TRBJ2-1; 7 bases fit TRBD2. V shed 7 bases, J shed 7 bases, and the junction held 13 bases outside the gene matches. Germline V gives CDR1 MGHDK, CDR2 SYGVNS. The CDR3 has 15 residues. The CDR3, as DNA: TGTGCCAGCACCTCAGCGGGACTCCGTAAGAATGAGCAGTTCTTC. This encodes CASTSAGLRKNEQFF. Variable domain in full (rest from reference TRBV25-1 and TRBJ2-1): EADIYQTPRYLVIGTGKKITLECSQTMGHDKMYWYQQDPGMELHLIHYSYGVNSTEKGDLSSESTVSRIRTEHFPLTLESARPSHTSQYLCASTSAGLRKNEQFFGPGTRLTVL.

The V and J genes are TRBV5-4 and TRBJ2-2; 9 nucleotides match TRBD2. Germline CDR1 reads SGHNT; CDR2 reads YYREEE (reference sequence). Losses at the gene ends were 4 bases for V and 6 bases for J; bases not matched to a gene: 10. The CDR3 sequence is 16 residues long. In DNA, the CDR3 is TGTGCCAGCAGCACGGGTCTAGCGGGAATCTCCGGGGAGCTGTTTTTT. Translated: CASSTGLAGISGELFF.

This chain connects TRBV7-3 to TRBJ2-2, with 15 bases fitting TRBD2. The V gene end was trimmed by 3 bases and the J gene end by 2 bases; junction bases not matched to a gene: 7. Germline-derived CDR1 and CDR2 are SGHTA and FQGTGA. There are 19 residues in the CDR3. Here the CDR3 reads CASSLNQGLAGGNTGELFF. The CDR3 DNA reads as TGTGCCAGCAGCTTGAATCAGGGACTAGCGGGAGGAAACACCGGGGAGCTGTTTTTT.

The V gene is TRBV18, the J gene TRBJ2-2; a possible D gene is TRBD2 (6 bases). This CDR3 spans 16 amino acids. Per the germline V gene, CDR1 is KGHSH and CDR2 is LQKENI. Trimming removed 0 bases from V and 1 base from J, with 9 bases in between. DNA for the CDR3: TGTGCCAGCTCACCACCGAGTAGCGGGAACACCGGGGAGCTGTTTTTT. As protein: CASSPPSSGNTGELFF.

J is TRBJ1-4 and V is TRBV29-1; no clear D gene. With 4 bases removed from V and 3 bases from J, the gap between germline ends came to 6 bases. Germline V lookup: CDR1 SQVTM, CDR2 ANQGSEA. This CDR3 has 12 residues. The CDR3 nucleotides read TGCAGCGTTGTTGCGGCTAATGAAAAACTGTTTTTT. It specifies CSVVAANEKLFF. Full variable domain (missing parts from reference TRBV29-1 and TRBJ1-4): SAVISQKPSRDICQRGTSLTIQCQVDSQVTMMFWYRQQPGQSLTLIATANQGSEATYESGFVIDKFPISRPNLTFSTLTVSNMSPEDSSIYLCSVVAANEKLFFGSGTQLSVL.

The gene calls are TRBV6-6 and TRBJ2-5, with a tentative D call TRBD1 (6 bases). This CDR3 region has 15 residues. Germline lookup yields CDR1 MNHNY and CDR2 SVGAGI (reference sequence). V shed 3 bases and J shed 5 bases, with 16 bases lying between them. The CDR3 loop is CASSYALTGLETQYF. The CDR3 DNA follows: TGTGCCAGCAGTTATGCCCTCACAGGGTTGGAGACCCAGTACTTC.

The genes are TRBV11-2 and TRBJ1-3; 7 bases match TRBD1. Germline assignment: CDR1 SGHAT and CDR2 FQNNGV. This CDR3 is built from 15 residues. The junction had 2 bases not matched to a gene; V was cut back by 3 bases and J by 0 bases. The CDR3 DNA reads TGTGCCAGCAGCTTCCGGGACAGCTCTGGAAACACCATATATTTT. Protein product: CASSFRDSSGNTIYF.

The chain is built from TRBV15 and TRBJ2-7; TRBD2 is a possible D gene (5 bases). Germline lookup yields CDR1 LNHNV and CDR2 YYDKDF (reference sequence). V was cut by 6 bases and J by 0 bases, with 12 bases left in between. This CDR3 is built from 14 residues. The CDR3 DNA follows: TGTGCCACCAGAAAAACGGGGAACTCCTACGAGCAGTACTTC. It codes for CATRKTGNSYEQYF.

This CDR3 is CASSFPGTGRLEQYF. For the CDR3, the DNA is TGTGCCAGCAGCTTTCCCGGGACAGGGCGTCTCGAGCAGTACTTC. The chain couples TRBV7-2 to TRBJ2-7; the match to TRBD1 covers 9 bases. The CDR3 is 15 amino acids. J was trimmed by 6 bases and V by 3 bases; bases with no gene match: 9. CDR1 is SGHTA and CDR2 is FQGNSA in the germline V gene.

The chain has TRBV5-1 and TRBJ1-4; 9 nucleotides match TRBD1. CDR1 is SGHRS and CDR2 is YFSETQ in the germline V gene. The CDR3 loop spans 15 amino acids. Trimming took 0 bases from V and 7 from J; bases not matched to a gene: 4. The CDR3 region is CASSLETGGGEKLFF. The CDR3, as DNA: TGCGCCAGCAGCTTGGAGACAGGGGGTGGTGAAAAACTGTTTTTT.

For this clone: At one boundary the junction diverges from the germline segment, which might be a read error. The chain uses TRBV30 and TRBJ2-1; D is perhaps TRBD2 (5 bases). Germline CDR1 and CDR2: GTSNPN and SVGIG (reference sequence). This CDR3 has 13 residues. CDR3 sequence (DNA): TGTGCCTGGAGTAGCGGACTTTACAATGAGCAGCTCTTC. Translation gives CAWSSGLYNEQLF.

This clone appeared once. The rearrangement uses TRBV30 and TRBJ2-1; D not resolved. Germline assignment: CDR1 GTSNPN and CDR2 SVGIG (reference sequence). Trimming left V 2 bases short and J 7 bases short, with 3 bases between. This CDR3 spans 10 amino acids. The CDR3 reads CAWSLNEQFF. The CDR3 region has the DNA TGTGCCTGGAGTCTAAATGAGCAGTTCTTC. Supplemented by reference TRBV30 and TRBJ2-1, the full variable domain reads SQTIHQWPATLVQPVGSPLSLECTVEGTSNPNLYWYRQAAGRGLQLLFYSVGIGQISSEVPQNLSASRPQDRQFILSSKKLLLSDSGFYLCAWSLNEQFFGPGTRLTVL.